One and the same sample provided the 28 T cell receptor beta chains below, sequenced in a study of blood T cell repertoires in COVID-19. Method: immunoSEQ multiplex PCR; TCRdb's copy keeps in-frame clones and lacks some. The table includes under 250,000 clones, about 85% detected once. The specimen was peripheral blood. Source of these receptors: a man aged 50 or older who had recovered from COVID-19.

This sequence joins TRBV6-5 and TRBJ1-2; 9 bases line up with TRBD1. This CDR3 region has 11 residues. The germline V gene has CDR1 MNHEY and CDR2 SVGAGI. V lost 7 bases to trimming and J lost 10 bases; unmatched junction nucleotides: 4. CDR3 amino acids: CASKDRGDYTF. CDR3 DNA: TGTGCCAGCAAAGACAGGGGGGACTACACCTTC.

This chain links TRBV18 with TRBJ2-2; 7 nucleotides align to TRBD2. CDR1 KGHSH and CDR2 LQKENI come from the germline V gene. J gave up 2 bases and V 3 bases, and 6 bases lay outside the gene matches. The CDR3 sequence is 16 residues long. The CDR3 reads CASSPGAGINTGELFF. The CDR3 DNA is TGTGCCAGCTCACCTGGAGCGGGAATCAACACCGGGGAGCTGTTTTTT.

The CDR3 is CASSHIAGGPSDTQYF. The CDR3 nucleotides read TGTGCCAGCAGCCATATAGCGGGAGGGCCCTCGGATACGCAGTATTTT. The V gene is TRBV11-2, the J gene TRBJ2-3, with TRBD2 matching 11 bases. V shed 5 bases and J 6 bases; nucleotides not matched to a gene: 10. The CDR3 runs to 16 residues. Germline V gives CDR1 SGHAT, CDR2 FQNNGV.

This chain joins TRBV28 and TRBJ2-1, with D tentatively TRBD2 (6 bases). The CDR3 extends over 15 amino acids. From germline, CDR1 is MDHEN and CDR2 SYDVKM. Trimming removed 6 bases from V and 0 bases from J, with 12 bases in between. The DNA for the CDR3 is TGTGCCAGCAGACTTAGCGGAAGCTCCTACAATGAGCAGTTCTTC. It is translated as CASRLSGSSYNEQFF.

The V and J genes are TRBV4-1 and TRBJ1-5, with 7 nucleotides matching TRBD1. Germline V CDR1 and CDR2: MGHRA, YSYEKL. Trimming cost V 5 bases and J 6 bases; bases outside gene matches: 10. The CDR3 loop spans 15 amino acids. This CDR3 is CASSGDRGLGQPQHF. CDR3 DNA: TGCGCCAGCAGCGGGGACAGAGGATTGGGTCAGCCCCAGCATTTT.

The gene calls are TRBV7-6 and TRBJ2-5; 10 nucleotides match TRBD2. The CDR3 is 13 amino acids. Germline trimming cut 5 bases from V and 12 bases from J; bases unmatched to any gene: 9. Germline V gene lookup returns CDR1 SGHVS and CDR2 FNYEAQ. The CDR3 DNA is TGTGCCAGCAGCCCTAGTGGTCTAGCGGGAGAGTACTTC. This sequence encodes CASSPSGLAGEYF. Full variable domain (rest looked up from reference TRBV7-6 and TRBJ2-5): GAGVSQSPRYKVTKRGQDVALRCDPISGHVSLYWYRQALGQGPEFLTYFNYEAQQDKSGLPNDRFSAERPEGSISTLTIQRTEQRDSAMYRCASSPSGLAGEYFGPGTRLLVL.

This clone was seen a single time. The V gene is TRBV21-1, the J gene TRBJ2-7; TRBD2 reflects the table's D call only, with no check against the DNA. TRBV21-1 is recorded as a pseudogene. The CDR3 contains 19 residues. CDR3 bases: TGTGCCAGCAGCAGGACTGGAGGGACTAGCGGGACGGAGACCCACGAGCAGTACTTC. This translates into CASSRTGGTSGTETHEQYF.

This clone has more than one count but fewer than ten. V gene TRBV27 combines with J gene TRBJ1-2, with TRBD1 as a possible D gene (5 bases). Germline V lookup: CDR1 MNHEY, CDR2 SMNVEV (reference sequence). The CDR3 is made up of 15 amino acids. Deletions cut 1 base from V and 2 bases from J, with 11 bases between. This CDR3 reads CASSLYPTGNYGYTF. Written as DNA, the CDR3 is TGTGCCAGCAGTTTATACCCTACAGGCAACTATGGCTACACCTTC.

This chain joins TRBV3-1 (or the pseudogene TRBV3-2) and TRBJ2-5; 8 bases are a match to TRBD2. V lost 6 bases and J lost 6; bases outside the gene matches: 15. The CDR3 is 16 amino acids. Per germline, CDR1 LGHDT and CDR2 YNNKEL (reference sequence). The CDR3 protein is CASRRSGGPGLKTQYF. Written as DNA, the CDR3 is TGTGCCAGCAGACGGAGCGGGGGACCAGGGTTAAAGACCCAGTACTTC.

This clone came up once. V gene TRBV11-2 combines with J gene TRBJ2-3; TRBD1 matches at 11 bases. CDR3 length equals 15 residues. The J segment lost 7 bases and the V segment lost 1 base, leaving 4 bases of the junction unmatched. CDR1 is SGHAT and CDR2 is FQNNGV in the germline V gene. The CDR3 is CASSLAGTGGYTQYF. CDR3 coding DNA: TGTGCCAGCAGCTTAGCTGGGACAGGGGGGTATACGCAGTATTTT.

This clone was seen a few times. The chain combines TRBV27 with TRBJ2-7; 11 bases agree with TRBD2. The germline V gene encodes CDR1 MNHEY and CDR2 SMNVEV (reference sequence). V lost 5 bases to trimming and J lost 2 bases; unmatched junction nucleotides: 8. The CDR3 has 16 residues. CDR3 loop: CASSTRLAGRAYEQYF. The CDR3 region has the DNA TGTGCCAGCAGTACAAGACTAGCGGGGAGGGCCTACGAGCAGTACTTC.

The rearrangement joins TRBV19 to TRBJ1-5; a weak D match, TRBD1 (6 bases). The CDR3 consists of 15 residues. Trimming shortened V by 6 bases and J by 4 bases, and 16 bases separated the two germline ends. The germline CDR1 and CDR2 sequences are LNHDA and SQIVND (reference sequence). The CDR3 is CASSPGGHSNQPQHF. The CDR3 bases are TGTGCCAGTAGCCCGGGGGGACACTCAAATCAGCCCCAGCATTTT.

The rearrangement joins TRBV2 to TRBJ1-3; D gene uncertain. CDR3 length equals 15 residues. V gave up 5 bases and J gave up 8 bases, with 19 bases separating them. Germline values: CDR1 SNHLY, CDR2 FYNNEI. The CDR3, as DNA: TGTGCCAGCAGTCTCCGGACCCGACCGGGAGACACCATATATTTT. This translates into CASSLRTRPGDTIYF.

In regard to this clone: A read error may account for a junction end that differs from germline. CDR3 residues: CASRPVYRDQETQYF. In DNA form, the CDR3 reads TGCGCCAGCAGGCCAGTCTACAGGGACCAGGAGACCCAGTACTTC. V and J are TRBV4-1 and TRBJ2-5; tentatively, D is TRBD1 (6 bases). CDR3 length: 15 residues. Germline-derived CDR1 and CDR2 are MGHRA and YSYEKL.

The chain has TRBV3-1 (or the pseudogene TRBV3-2) and TRBJ2-3; TRBD2 might be the D (6 bases). Per germline, CDR1 LGHDT and CDR2 YNNKEL (reference sequence). The V end lost 11 bases, the J end lost 2 bases, and 14 bases lay between the germline ends. This CDR3 has 13 residues. In DNA form, the CDR3 reads TGTGCCTCGGGAGACAGTGTCACAGATACGCAGTATTTT. Its protein is CASGDSVTDTQYF.

The V and J genes are TRBV29-1 and TRBJ2-7, with D possibly TRBD1 on 6 matching bases. CDR1 and CDR2 from the germline V gene are SQVTM and ANQGSEA. The CDR3 contains 15 residues. V gave up 2 bases and J gave up 0 bases, with 14 bases separating them. As DNA, the CDR3 is TGCAGCGTTGAACTTACGTCAGGGGTCTCCTACGAGCAGTACTTC. Its translation is CSVELTSGVSYEQYF.

The J gene is TRBJ1-2, the V gene TRBV7-2, with D possibly being TRBD1 (6 bases). CDR3 size: 14 residues. V was pared by 0 bases and J by 8 bases, with 13 bases between. CDR1 and CDR2 (germline): SGHTA, FQGNSA. The CDR3 DNA follows: TGTGCCAGCAGCTTAGCCGGGACATTTCAAGGCTACACCTTC. Encoded protein: CASSLAGTFQGYTF.

The chain joins TRBV4-1 to TRBJ2-7; possibly TRBD1 for D (5 bases). V was cut by 3 bases and J by 4 bases, with 25 bases left in between. The CDR3 length is 18 residues. Germline V gives CDR1 MGHRA, CDR2 YSYEKL. The CDR3 here is CASSQYLGQGVGIYEQYF. The CDR3 DNA sequence: TGCGCCAGCAGCCAGTACCTGGGGCAGGGCGTTGGTATATACGAGCAGTACTTC.

V gene TRBV3-1 (or the pseudogene TRBV3-2) combines with J gene TRBJ2-3; 11 positions agree with TRBD2. The CDR3 length is 17 residues. The germline CDR1 and CDR2 sequences are LGHDT and YNNKEL (reference sequence). With 0 bases clipped from V and 3 bases from J, the junction kept 5 bases outside the gene matches. In DNA form, the CDR3 reads TGTGCCAGCAGCCAAGATGGGGGGACTAGCGGAACAGATACGCAGTATTTT. It translates to CASSQDGGTSGTDTQYF.

The J gene is TRBJ1-4, the V gene TRBV5-6; D possibly corresponds to TRBD1 (6 bases). Trimming cost V 3 bases and J 5 bases, with 8 bases left between them. This CDR3 has 13 residues. Germline loops: CDR1 SGHDT, CDR2 YYEEEE. CDR3 coding DNA: TGTGCCAGCAGCTACGGACAGAATGAAAAACTGTTTTTT. Translating gives CASSYGQNEKLFF.

The chain has TRBV11-2 and TRBJ2-6, with unresolved D. Germline V gene lookup returns CDR1 SGHAT and CDR2 FQNNGV. The CDR3 extends over 16 amino acids. Trimming took off 2 bases at V and 0 bases at J, with 8 bases between the two ends. The CDR3 region is CASSLFTYSGANVLTF. The CDR3 nucleotides read TGTGCCAGCAGCTTATTTACCTACTCTGGGGCCAACGTCCTGACTTTC.

J is TRBJ2-1 and V is TRBV27; 8 nucleotides align to TRBD1. Germline CDR1 MNHEY, CDR2 SMNVEV (reference sequence). This CDR3 has 15 residues. V gave up 4 bases and J gave up 6 bases; unmatched junction bases: 8. The CDR3 DNA reads TGTGCCAGCAGTTACAAGACAGGGGCGGTCAATGAGCAGTTCTTC. Encoded protein: CASSYKTGAVNEQFF.

The CDR3 protein is CASSMSSYEQYF. CDR3 sequence (DNA): TGTGCCAGCAGCATGAGCTCCTACGAGCAGTACTTC. The rearrangement links TRBV7-2 to TRBJ2-7; no clear D gene. Trimming removed 5 bases at V and 0 bases at J, with 5 bases between. This CDR3 spans 12 amino acids. Germline V lookup: CDR1 SGHTA, CDR2 FQGNSA.

The CDR3 region has the DNA TGTGCCTGGAGTGTACCTCCAGGGGCCTACCACGAGCAGTACTTC. Protein product: CAWSVPPGAYHEQYF. This chain connects TRBV30 to TRBJ2-7; tentatively, D is TRBD1 (6 bases). Trimming pared 0 bases from V and 5 bases from J, leaving 17 bases between. The CDR3 is 15 amino acids. The germline CDR1 and CDR2 sequences are GTSNPN and SVGIG (reference sequence).

The chain combines TRBV11-2 with TRBJ2-7; 10 bases align to TRBD2. Trimming removed 4 bases from V and 1 base from J; junction bases left unmatched: 1. This CDR3 has 14 residues. Germline V CDR1 and CDR2: SGHAT, FQNNGV. The CDR3 DNA sequence: TGTGCCAGCAGCTCGACTAGCGGGTCCTACGAGCAGTACTTC. This codes for CASSSTSGSYEQYF. The whole variable domain, remainder taken from reference TRBV11-2 and TRBJ2-7, is EAGVAQSPRYKIIEKRQSVAFWCNPISGHATLYWYQQILGQGPKLLIQFQNNGVVDDSQLPKDRFSAERLKGVDSTLKIQPAKLEDSAVYLCASSSTSGSYEQYFGPGTRLTVT.

The chain links TRBV4-2 to TRBJ2-7; the match to TRBD2 covers 7 bases. In germline, CDR1 is LGHNA, CDR2 YNFKEQ. The CDR3 has 13 residues. The junction had 2 bases not matched to a gene; V was cut back by 2 bases and J by 4 bases. The CDR3 loop reads CASSQSGMYEQYF. In nucleotides, the CDR3 is TGTGCCAGCAGCCAAAGCGGGATGTACGAGCAGTACTTC.

This clone has more than one count but fewer than ten. This chain joins TRBV27 and TRBJ1-6; 7 bases align to TRBD1. The ends lost 4 bases at V and 7 bases at J; junction bases unmatched: 7. Per the germline V gene, CDR1 is MNHEY and CDR2 is SMNVEV (reference sequence). The CDR3 extends over 15 amino acids. The CDR3 DNA sequence: TGTGCCAGCAGTTCCTACCGGGACAGAAATTCACCCCTCCACTTT. It yields the protein CASSSYRDRNSPLHF.

This rearrangement joins TRBV10-3 to TRBJ2-1; D might be TRBD2 (5 bases). The CDR3 length is 12 residues. V lost 6 bases and J lost 8, with 11 bases in between. The germline CDR1 and CDR2 sequences are ENHRY and SYGVKD. The CDR3 region has the DNA TGTGCCATCAGCCAGACGCGGGATGAGCAGTTCTTC. Protein product: CAISQTRDEQFF.